Below are 27 T cell receptor beta chains sequenced from a single sample in a study of CD8 T cells in ankylosing spondylitis (dated by TCRdb to 2016 to 2017). On the study overall, not on this receptor specifically: Blood from ankylosing spondylitis patients appeared to be characterized by a TCR beta motif composed of roughly 8 highly homologous amino acid variants.

No antigen has been identified for these receptors. The receptor library was made with 5' RACE. The sequencer listed for this sample is Illumina HiSeq 2500. TCRdb's own reprocessing of the public reads used fastp at Q25 and MiXCR and kept productive beta chains. Duplicate CDR3 protein sequences are folded into a single record with the most common DNA and genes. A total of around 480,000 distinct CDR3 sequences appear in this sample, more than 15% of them only once. Jointly, the top ten make up over 1% of the sample. Material: blood, either unsorted or a sorted T cell fraction (not recorded which). The receptors shown here come from a male donor with ankylosing spondylitis.

The chain carries TRBV29-1 and TRBJ2-7; tentative D call: TRBD1 (5 bases). The CDR3 extends over 13 amino acids. V shed 6 bases and J shed 3 bases, with 15 bases lying between them. CDR1 SQVTM and CDR2 ANQGSEA come from the germline V gene. CDR3 coding DNA: TGCAGCGTAGACCAGGGAAGGATCTACGAGCAGTACTTC. Translation gives CSVDQGRIYEQYF.

The chain employs TRBV7-9 and TRBJ1-2, with D hard to call. The V gene's germline CDR1 is SEHNR and CDR2 FQNEAQ (reference sequence). Trimming took 1 base from V and 7 from J, leaving 10 bases between them. The CDR3 totals 13 residues. The CDR3 nucleotides read TGTGCCAGCAGCTTAGATTTTGCAAGTGGCTACACCTTC. The encoded protein is CASSLDFASGYTF.

The chain employs TRBV4-1 and TRBJ1-4; D possibly corresponds to TRBD1 (5 bases). CDR3 length: 15 amino acids. Per germline, CDR1 MGHRA and CDR2 YSYEKL. V lost 7 bases to trimming and J lost 7 bases, with 19 bases between them. The CDR3 DNA follows: TGCGCCAGCAACCCGCAGGGAGTGGGGTTTGAAAAACTGTTTTTT. Its protein product is CASNPQGVGFEKLFF.

The rearrangement uses TRBV29-1 and TRBJ1-1; 8 bases agree with TRBD1. Germline CDR1 reads SQVTM; CDR2 reads ANQGSEA. V shed 6 bases and J 4 bases; nucleotides not matched to a gene: 4. This CDR3 region has 12 residues. Here the CDR3 reads CSVRTGSTEAFF. The CDR3 DNA is TGCAGCGTACGGACAGGGTCCACTGAAGCTTTCTTT.

This clonotype was observed many times. This chain joins TRBV28 and TRBJ2-7; no clear D gene. CDR1 MDHEN and CDR2 SYDVKM come from the germline V gene. The CDR3 is 13 amino acids. The germline V and J ends were trimmed by 1 base and 2 bases, with 6 bases remaining between them. CDR3 in DNA: TGTGCCAGCAGTTTATCTGGGGCCTACGAGCAGTACTTC. The encoded protein is CASSLSGAYEQYF. Full variable domain (rest looked up from reference TRBV28 and TRBJ2-7): DVKVTQSSRYLVKRTGEKVFLECVQDMDHENMFWYRQDPGLGLRLIYFSYDVKMKEKGDIPEGYSVSREKKERFSLILESASTNQTSMYLCASSLSGAYEQYFGPGTRLTVT.

The chain employs TRBV28 and TRBJ1-4; D gene unclear. Germline-derived CDR1 and CDR2 are MDHEN and SYDVKM. The CDR3 contains 14 residues. Deletions cut 7 bases from V and 11 bases from J, with 20 bases between. CDR3 region: CASTGSPLSVKLFF. Written as DNA, the CDR3 is TGTGCCAGCACCGGGAGTCCCTTGTCAGTGAAACTGTTTTTT.

This clonotype has ten or more counts. The V and J genes are TRBV12-3 or TRBV12-4 and TRBJ2-1; 11 bases fit TRBD2. The CDR3 is 15 residues long. Germline trimming cut 6 bases from V and 6 bases from J; bases unmatched to any gene: 7. The CDR3: CASRPGLAGLNEQFF. The CDR3 DNA reads as TGTGCCAGCAGACCCGGACTAGCGGGCCTCAATGAGCAGTTCTTC.

This rearrangement joins TRBV5-1 to TRBJ1-2; D remains unclear. Germline-derived CDR1 and CDR2 are SGHRS and YFSETQ. This CDR3 has 14 amino acids. V was shortened by 0 bases and J by 1 base, with 7 bases between the two germline ends. The CDR3 DNA reads TGCGCCAGCAGCTTGGGTCTGCTTAACTATGGCTACACCTTC. Protein product: CASSLGLLNYGYTF.

This clonotype was seen a few times. The J gene is TRBJ1-6, the V gene TRBV20-1; D gene uncertain. The CDR3 has 13 amino acids. V was pared by 3 bases and J by 13 bases, with 16 bases between. Germline-derived CDR1 and CDR2 are DFQATT and SNEGSKA (reference sequence). Written as DNA, the CDR3 is TGCAGTGCTAGCGGGCAGGACGGGGTCCCCCTCCACTTT. It encodes CSASGQDGVPLHF.

This clonotype showed up just a few times. The chain has TRBV5-1 and TRBJ2-7, with 9 bases that match TRBD1. The CDR3 has 14 residues. Germline-derived CDR1 and CDR2 are SGHRS and YFSETQ. V gave up 3 bases and J gave up 3 bases; unmatched junction bases: 4. CDR3 amino acids: CASSYTGGDYEQYF. Here the CDR3 DNA reads TGCGCCAGCAGCTATACAGGGGGCGACTACGAGCAGTACTTC.

This clonotype has only a few counts. The chain uses TRBV3-1 and TRBJ2-3, with TRBD2 as a possible D gene (5 bases). The CDR3 has 16 residues. Per the germline V gene, CDR1 is LGHDT and CDR2 is YNNKEL (reference sequence). Trimming took off 2 bases at V and 5 bases at J, with 17 bases between the two ends. The CDR3 spells CASSQLQTGSRDTQYF. Here the CDR3 DNA reads TGTGCCAGCAGCCAATTGCAGACGGGGTCGAGAGATACGCAGTATTTT.

Many counts were recorded for this clonotype. The chain uses TRBV4-1 and TRBJ1-4; D not resolved. V was trimmed by 0 bases and J by 0 bases, leaving 11 bases between them. This CDR3 is built from 17 residues. The germline V gene has CDR1 MGHRA and CDR2 YSYEKL. The CDR3 loop is CASSQERAGTTNEKLFF. The CDR3 nucleotides read TGCGCCAGCAGCCAAGAGAGGGCGGGAACAACTAATGAAAAACTGTTTTTT.

In the case of this clonotype: One junction end does not reproduce the germline sequence, and a read error may be involved. This chain joins TRBV11-2 and TRBJ2-4; possible D gene TRBD2, 5 bases. Germline CDR1 is SGHAT and CDR2 is FQNNGV. The CDR3 loop spans 14 amino acids. The CDR3 bases are TGTGCCTGCAGCCTACTAGTCTCCAAAAACATTCAGTACTTC. Protein product: CACSLLVSKNIQYF.

This clonotype was picked up a small number of times. This chain uses TRBV3-1 with TRBJ1-1; D may be TRBD1 (6 bases). This CDR3 comprises 13 residues. CDR1 and CDR2 from the germline V gene are LGHDT and YNNKEL (reference sequence). The V and J ends lost 3 bases and 5 bases respectively, with 10 bases between them. The DNA of the CDR3 is TGTGCCAGCAGCCACAGGGGAGGTACTGAAGCTTTCTTT. Translating gives CASSHRGGTEAFF.

There are a few counts of this clonotype. This chain connects TRBV7-2 to TRBJ2-7, with 7 nucleotides matching TRBD2. J gave up 6 bases and V 0 bases, and 11 bases lay outside the gene matches. The CDR3 loop spans 16 amino acids. Germline V gene lookup returns CDR1 SGHTA and CDR2 FQGNSA. Here the CDR3 DNA reads TGTGCCAGCAGCTTAGCTTCTAGCGGTAGGGACCCCGAGCAGTACTTC. Protein: CASSLASSGRDPEQYF.

The V and J genes are TRBV5-1 and TRBJ2-3; TRBD2 matches 8 bases. Germline CDR1 is SGHRS and CDR2 is YFSETQ. With 5 bases clipped from V and 1 base from J, the junction kept 6 bases outside the gene matches. This CDR3 has 15 amino acids. This chain's CDR3 is CASSNRGGGTDTQYF. The CDR3 nucleotides read TGCGCCAGCAGTAACCGGGGGGGCGGCACAGATACGCAGTATTTT.

This clonotype was seen a handful of times. The chain links TRBV12-3 or TRBV12-4 to TRBJ2-1; D gene uncertain. V gave up 6 bases and J gave up 6 bases, with 9 bases separating them. The CDR3 spans 12 residues. This CDR3 is CASRPQINEQFF. The CDR3 coding sequence is TGTGCCAGCAGACCCCAAATCAATGAGCAGTTCTTC.

V usage is TRBV28 and J usage is TRBJ2-3; possibly TRBD2 for D (6 bases). In germline, CDR1 is MDHEN, CDR2 SYDVKM. This CDR3 has 12 amino acids. V dropped 7 bases and J dropped 5 bases, with 10 bases sitting between them. CDR3 coding DNA: TGTGCCAGCACGCGGGGCGGAGATACGCAGTATTTT. Translating it yields CASTRGGDTQYF.

The V call is TRBV11-1, the J call TRBJ2-1; D is ambiguous. V lost 5 bases and J lost 7, with 9 bases in between. Germline V CDR1 and CDR2: SGHAT, FQDESV (reference sequence). The CDR3 spans 12 residues. The CDR3 here is CASSPKQNEQFF. The CDR3 region has the DNA TGTGCCAGCAGCCCCAAGCAGAATGAGCAGTTCTTC.

This clonotype came up many times. The chain employs TRBV4-2 and TRBJ2-3; TRBD2 aligns across 9 bases. The V gene's germline CDR1 is LGHNA and CDR2 YNFKEQ. The trim removed 4 bases at V and 3 bases at J, leaving 8 bases unmatched. The CDR3 is 16 residues long. The DNA of the CDR3 is TGTGCCAGCAGCCGGAAATCGCTAGCGGGAACAGATACGCAGTATTTT. Its translation is CASSRKSLAGTDTQYF.

This chain uses TRBV7-2 with TRBJ2-1, with TRBD1 matching over 9 bases. The CDR3 runs 17 residues. The V and J ends lost 2 bases and 7 bases, in that order; junction bases with no gene match: 12. Germline V gene sequence: CDR1 SGHTA, CDR2 FQGNSA. The CDR3 spells CASSLTGGGRVLNEQFF. The DNA for the CDR3 is TGTGCCAGCAGCTTAACAGGGGGCGGTAGGGTCCTTAATGAGCAGTTCTTC. Drawing the rest from reference TRBV7-2 and TRBJ2-1, the complete variable domain is GAGVSQSPSNKVTEKGKDVELRCDPISGHTALYWYRQSLGQGLEFLIYFQGNSAPDKSGLPSDRFSAERTGGSVSTLTIQRTQQEDSAVYLCASSLTGGGRVLNEQFFGPGTRLTVL.

J is TRBJ2-1 and V is TRBV6-2 or TRBV6-3, with 11 positions matching TRBD2. This CDR3 has 16 residues. The J segment lost 2 bases and the V segment lost 7 bases, leaving 7 bases of the junction unmatched. Germline lookup yields CDR1 MNHEY and CDR2 SVGEGT. The CDR3 loop is CASTAPSGRPYNEQFF. The CDR3 nucleotides read TGTGCCAGCACCGCGCCTAGCGGGAGGCCCTACAATGAGCAGTTCTTC.

This clonotype was recorded a few times. The chain combines TRBV7-9 with TRBJ1-5; TRBD1 is a possible D gene (6 bases). The germline V and J ends were trimmed by 4 bases and 7 bases, with 8 bases remaining between them. The CDR3 consists of 12 residues. CDR1 is SEHNR, CDR2 FQNEAQ, per germline (reference sequence). The DNA for the CDR3 is TGTGCCAGCAGCTCAGGGGAGCAGCCCCAGCATTTT. Its translation: CASSSGEQPQHF.

As to this clonotype: The CDR3 ends on some other residue instead of the conserved phenylalanine or tryptophan, so this is likely a read error. V gene TRBV7-2 combines with J gene TRBJ1-6; no clear D. V lost 5 bases and J lost 10, with 18 bases in between. There are 15 residues in the CDR3. Germline V gene lookup returns CDR1 SGHTA and CDR2 FQGNSA. CDR3 in amino acids: CASSTRQARQSPLHL. The CDR3 bases are TGTGCCAGCAGCACACGACAAGCCCGCCAGTCACCCCTCCACCTT.

This clonotype was counted only a few times. This chain connects TRBV7-3 to TRBJ1-2, with 9 positions matching TRBD1. Germline V gene data show CDR1 as SGHTA and CDR2 as FQGTGA. The CDR3 length is 13 residues. Losses at the gene ends were 5 bases for V and 6 bases for J; bases not matched to a gene: 4. The CDR3 sequence is CASSRTGGDGYTF. CDR3 in DNA: TGTGCCAGCAGCCGAACAGGGGGCGATGGCTACACCTTC.

This clonotype was seen many times. The CDR3 region is CSASPLGGGWLAGGSGNTDTQYF. The DNA of the CDR3 is TGCAGTGCTAGCCCCCTCGGGGGAGGGTGGCTAGCGGGAGGATCTGGGAACACAGATACGCAGTATTTT. This chain links TRBV20-1 with TRBJ2-3; 11 nucleotides match TRBD2. The CDR3 contains 23 residues. With V trimmed by 3 bases and J by 2 bases, 28 bases remained unmatched. Germline-derived CDR1 and CDR2 are DFQATT and SNEGSKA (reference sequence).

This clonotype was picked up a small number of times. V is TRBV2 and J is TRBJ2-5; TRBD2 agrees at 9 bases. Germline V gene lookup returns CDR1 SNHLY and CDR2 FYNNEI. Germline trimming cut 9 bases from V and 5 bases from J; bases unmatched to any gene: 4. CDR3 length: 12 amino acids. In nucleotides, the CDR3 is TGTGCCAGTTTAGCGGGAGCCGAGACCCAGTACTTC. This encodes CASLAGAETQYF.